Here is one T cell receptor beta chain with its context. Its antigen is unknown. The data originate from a study of T cell responses to AZD1222 COVID-19 vaccine. Study-level results: Along spike, vaccine-associated CD4 TCRs were found throughout, with dominance at 160-218 and 743-854.

This table comes from immunoSEQ multiplex PCR, and its TCRdb copy is limited to in-frame clones, with some not included. This sample carries about 150,000 clones, just over 90% of them seen once, and the ten largest clones take 1.5% to 2%. CDR3 size: 14 residues. The V gene's germline CDR1 is SGHRS and CDR2 YFSETQ. The trim removed 4 bases at V and 6 bases at J, leaving 5 bases unmatched. This chain joins TRBV5-1 and TRBJ1-2; 11 nucleotides align to TRBD1. This clonotype was obtained from an adult in good health. The sequencing used peripheral blood, collected on day 0 of AZD1222 vaccination. CDR3 nucleotides: TGCGCCAGCAGCATAGGGACAGGGGGTGATGGCTACACCTTC. Amino acids: CASSIGTGGDGYTF. The whole variable domain, remainder taken from reference TRBV5-1 and TRBJ1-2, is KAGVTQTPRYLIKTRGQQVTLSCSPISGHRSVSWYQQTPGQGLQFLFEYFSETQRNKGNFPGRFSGRQFSNSRSEMNVSTLELGDSALYLCASSIGTGGDGYTFGSGTRLTVV.